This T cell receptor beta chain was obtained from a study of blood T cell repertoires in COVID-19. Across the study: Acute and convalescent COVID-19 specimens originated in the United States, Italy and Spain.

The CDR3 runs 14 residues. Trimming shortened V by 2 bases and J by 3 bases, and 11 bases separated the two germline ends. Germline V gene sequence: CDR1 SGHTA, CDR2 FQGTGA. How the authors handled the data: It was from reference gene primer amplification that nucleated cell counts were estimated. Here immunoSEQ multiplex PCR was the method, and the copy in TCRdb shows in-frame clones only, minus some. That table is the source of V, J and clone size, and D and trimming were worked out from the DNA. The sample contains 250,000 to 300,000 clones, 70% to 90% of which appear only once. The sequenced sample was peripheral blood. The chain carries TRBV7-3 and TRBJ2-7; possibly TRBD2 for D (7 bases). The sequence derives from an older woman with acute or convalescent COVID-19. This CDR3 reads CASSLQGRDYEQYF. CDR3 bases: TGTGCCAGCAGCTTACAGGGGAGGGACTACGAGCAGTACTTC.